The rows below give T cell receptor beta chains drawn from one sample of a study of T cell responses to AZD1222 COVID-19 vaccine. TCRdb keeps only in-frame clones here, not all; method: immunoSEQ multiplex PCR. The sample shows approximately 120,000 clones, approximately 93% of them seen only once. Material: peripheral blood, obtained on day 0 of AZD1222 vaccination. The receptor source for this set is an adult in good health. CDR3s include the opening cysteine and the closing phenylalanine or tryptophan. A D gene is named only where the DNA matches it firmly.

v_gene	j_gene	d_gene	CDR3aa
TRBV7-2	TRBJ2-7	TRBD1	CASSSWTGWLLYF
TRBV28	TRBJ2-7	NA	CASSSGGGYPYEQYF
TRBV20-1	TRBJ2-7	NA	CSASLALTYEQYF
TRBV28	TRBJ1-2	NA	CASSPERSGYGYTF
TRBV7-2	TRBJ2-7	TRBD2	CASSLPLAGASYEQYF
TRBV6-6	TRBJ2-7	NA	CASSRRDRTYEQYF
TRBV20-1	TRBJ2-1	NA	CSASRGSRSYNEQFF
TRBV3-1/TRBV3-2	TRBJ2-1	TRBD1	CASSQGRDRASNEQFF
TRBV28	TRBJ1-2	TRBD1	CASKKTGQGRFGYTF
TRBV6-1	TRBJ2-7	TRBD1	CASSERDRGEQYF
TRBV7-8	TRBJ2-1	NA	CASSFSLNEQFF
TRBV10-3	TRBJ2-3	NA	CAISSLKRTESTDTQYF
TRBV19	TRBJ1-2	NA	CASSTSGDPNYGYTF
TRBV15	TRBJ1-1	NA	CATSTGQFGEAFF
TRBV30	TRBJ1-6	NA	CAWSLGDSPLHF
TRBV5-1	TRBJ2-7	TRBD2	CASSRLSGRGEQYF
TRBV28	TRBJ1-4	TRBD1	CASTDRTREKLFF
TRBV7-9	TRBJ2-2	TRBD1	CASSLGDSNTGELFF
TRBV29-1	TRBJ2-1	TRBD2	CSVGASGDYNEQFF
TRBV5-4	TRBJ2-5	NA	CASSGGDRKETQYF
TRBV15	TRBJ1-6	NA	CATSPRRTENSPLHF
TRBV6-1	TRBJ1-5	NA	CASSERGGNSNQPQHF
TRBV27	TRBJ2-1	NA	CASSPASYNEQFF
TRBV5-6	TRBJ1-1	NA	CASSSRGSDSLNTEAFF
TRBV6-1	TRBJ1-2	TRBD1	CASSERDRGSGYTF
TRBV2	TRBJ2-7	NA	CASRRDGSYEQYF
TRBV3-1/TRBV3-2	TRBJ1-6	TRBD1	CASSPRQGGSPLHF
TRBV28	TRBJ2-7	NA	CASSPTQAYLHEQYF
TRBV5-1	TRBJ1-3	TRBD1	CASSPGMLQGTGNTIYF
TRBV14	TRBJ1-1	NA	CASSQVGHGRFF
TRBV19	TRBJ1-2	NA	CASSILWQGGYTF
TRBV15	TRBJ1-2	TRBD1	CATSRAGQGQIYGYTF
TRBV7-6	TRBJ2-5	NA	CASSLVARQETQYF
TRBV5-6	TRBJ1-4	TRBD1	CASSSNRDRGRGTNEKLFF
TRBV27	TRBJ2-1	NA	CASRAGGEQFF
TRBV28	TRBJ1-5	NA	CASSLAGRLQPQHF
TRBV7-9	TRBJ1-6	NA	CASRKPGANSPLHF
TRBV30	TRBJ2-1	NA	CAWSGQRSSYNEQFF
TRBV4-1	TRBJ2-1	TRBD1	CASSRGQGAEQFF
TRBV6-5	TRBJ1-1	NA	CASSYLGDTNTEAFF
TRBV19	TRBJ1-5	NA	CASSTPARGSSNQPQHF
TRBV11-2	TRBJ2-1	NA	CASSLGPKVHNEQFF
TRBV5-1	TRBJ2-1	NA	CASSYRIEGHEQFF
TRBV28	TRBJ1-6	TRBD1	CASSVTGTDNSPLHF
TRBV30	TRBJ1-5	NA	CAWSTGPNQPQHF
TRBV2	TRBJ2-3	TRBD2	CASSTGTSGPTQYF
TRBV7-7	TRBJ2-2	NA	CASGRGAGTGELFF